The 4 T cell receptor beta chains given below trace back to one sample, sequenced in a study of blood T cell repertoires in COVID-19. Assay: immunoSEQ multiplex PCR; the TCRdb copy retains only in-frame clones and omits some. The sample contains over 300,000 clones, 89% of which appear only once. Sequenced input: PBMCs or T cells enriched from blood (not recorded which). The origin of the receptors is a woman in her forties who had recovered from COVID-19.

This clone was seen a few times. The chain recombines TRBV28 with TRBJ1-4; 8 bases align to TRBD1. This CDR3 contains 15 residues. V gave up 5 bases and J gave up 7 bases; unmatched junction bases: 9. Germline CDR1 is MDHEN and CDR2 is SYDVKM. As DNA, the CDR3 is TGTGCCAGCAGTACCCGGACAGGGTCTATTGAAAAACTGTTTTTT. This encodes CASSTRTGSIEKLFF. Drawing the rest from reference TRBV28 and TRBJ1-4, the complete variable domain is DVKVTQSSRYLVKRTGEKVFLECVQDMDHENMFWYRQDPGLGLRLIYFSYDVKMKEKGDIPEGYSVSREKKERFSLILESASTNQTSMYLCASSTRTGSIEKLFFGSGTQLSVL.

V and J are TRBV18 and TRBJ2-1, with a weak D call TRBD2 (5 bases). The CDR3 spans 15 residues. From germline, CDR1 is KGHSH and CDR2 LQKENI. V dropped 2 bases and J dropped 10 bases, with 18 bases sitting between them. The CDR3 sequence is CASSPRAQAGEEQFF. CDR3 nucleotides: TGTGCCAGCTCACCAAGGGCCCAGGCCGGGGAGGAGCAGTTCTTC.

CDR3: CASSQGRADNYGYTF. The CDR3 DNA follows: TGCGCCAGCAGCCAAGGCAGGGCCGATAACTATGGCTACACCTTC. The J gene is TRBJ1-2, the V gene TRBV4-3; possibly TRBD1 for D (5 bases). In germline, CDR1 is LGHNA, CDR2 YSLEER. V was shortened by 1 base and J by 1 base, with 10 bases between the two germline ends. CDR3 length: 15 residues.

The CDR3 protein is CASSFEIRGGYTF. The CDR3 bases are TGTGCCAGCAGTTTTGAGATTCGCGGTGGCTACACCTTC. The chain employs TRBV28 and TRBJ1-2, with D hard to call. Deletions cut 3 bases from V and 7 bases from J, with 12 bases between. The length of the CDR3 is 13 residues. The germline gives CDR1 MDHEN, CDR2 SYDVKM.